Presented here are 7 T cell receptor beta chains from one specimen sequenced in a study of vaccination effects on CD4 cells after COVID-19. Their antigen targets remain unknown. The repertoire was sequenced with immunoSEQ multiplex PCR; TCRdb's copy has only in-frame clones and lacks some. The table has tens of thousands of clones, about 74% seen once. Subsequent to a culture period of roughly 11 days, CD4+ T cells were isolated. The person had a PCR-confirmed SARS-CoV-2 infection during March to December 2020. Every participant took two doses of the BNT162b2 or mRNA-1273 vaccine. The sample here was CD4+ T cells from PBMCs cultured without peptide, taken after COVID-19 vaccination. The receptors were sampled from a human donor who had a prior SARS-CoV-2 infection.

The CDR3 bases are TGCGCCAGCAGCCAAGATCTAAATAAGGCAGATACGCAGTATTTT. Encoded protein: CASSQDLNKADTQYF. The V and J genes are TRBV4-3 and TRBJ2-3, with D uncertain. The germline CDR1 and CDR2 sequences are LGHNA and YSLEER. The CDR3 runs 15 residues. V shed 0 bases and J shed 4 bases, with 11 bases lying between them.

V and J are TRBV3-1 (or the pseudogene TRBV3-2) and TRBJ2-3, with D perhaps TRBD2 (6 bases). The CDR3 has 14 amino acids. V lost 3 bases and J lost 0, with 7 bases in between. Germline-derived CDR1 and CDR2 are LGHDT and YNNKEL (reference sequence). CDR3 sequence reads: CASSQGTSTDTQYF. DNA of the CDR3: TGTGCCAGCAGCCAGGGGACTAGCACAGATACGCAGTATTTT.

This chain links TRBV29-1 with TRBJ2-1; the match to TRBD1 covers 10 bases. V shed 7 bases and J 6 bases; nucleotides not matched to a gene: 0. Germline loops: CDR1 SQVTM, CDR2 ANQGSEA. This CDR3 region has 11 residues. Here the CDR3 DNA reads TGCAGCGGGGACAGGGGCAATGAGCAGTTCTTC. This translates into CSGDRGNEQFF.

The chain joins TRBV27 to TRBJ2-3; possible D gene TRBD1, 7 bases. Germline V CDR1 and CDR2: MNHEY, SMNVEV (reference sequence). CDR3 length: 15 residues. Trimming took off 3 bases at V and 1 base at J, with 11 bases between the two ends. DNA for the CDR3: TGTGCCAGCAGTTTCGACAGGGAGGGCACAGATACGCAGTATTTT. This gives the protein CASSFDREGTDTQYF.

Only a few counts were recorded for this clone. This chain joins TRBV7-2 and TRBJ2-7; D perhaps matches TRBD2 (6 bases). This CDR3 is built from 16 residues. V lost 2 bases to trimming and J lost 8 bases, with 22 bases between them. The germline CDR1 and CDR2 sequences are SGHTA and FQGNSA. The CDR3 protein is CASSLSLSAGRSQQYF. CDR3 nucleotide sequence: TGTGCCAGCAGCTTATCTCTCTCAGCGGGTAGGTCTCAGCAGTACTTC.

The chain carries TRBV19 and TRBJ1-1, with D possibly matching TRBD1 (6 bases). The CDR3 spans 13 residues. V lost 8 bases, J lost 3 bases, and 13 bases lay in between. Germline lookup yields CDR1 LNHDA and CDR2 SQIVND (reference sequence). CDR3 sequence reads: CASGRGMYTEAFF. The CDR3 DNA is TGTGCCAGTGGTAGGGGGATGTACACTGAAGCTTTCTTT.

J is TRBJ2-3 and V is TRBV6-5; TRBD1 might be the D (6 bases). The CDR3 is 15 amino acids. V was trimmed by 3 bases and J by 6 bases, leaving 16 bases between them. The germline V gene encodes CDR1 MNHEY and CDR2 SVGAGI. The CDR3 DNA reads as TGTGCCAGCAGTTATCAATCAGGGGAAGGGGATACGCAGTATTTT. It encodes CASSYQSGEGDTQYF.